This T cell receptor (beta chain) came from a study of cytotoxic CD8 clonotypes in ibrutinib-treated CLL. Background on the study: Partial response was seen in approximately 24 patients and complete response in 2; after median around 5.5 years, about 15 stayed remitted, around 12 progressed. Whole-study results and caveats: Public clonotypes showed up rarely, and on treatment they shrank or held steady. Clonality went higher at ibrutinib response and then dropped back toward baseline at progression.

As concerns this clone: Antigen: not known.

CDR3 length equals 11 residues. Germline V CDR1 and CDR2: DFQATT, SNEGSKA (reference sequence). V shed 3 bases and J shed 3 bases, with 2 bases lying between them. Repertoires were generated with immunoSEQ multiplex PCR, while TCRdb's copy carries only in-frame clones and drops some. The sample includes around 140,000 clones, 80% to 90% of them seen just once. The sequence derives from a human donor with chronic lymphocytic leukemia. Sequenced here: PBMCs, sampled after 24 months of ibrutinib treatment. The chain joins TRBV20-1 to TRBJ2-2, with unresolved D. For the CDR3, the DNA is TGCAGTGCTAGTCACACCGGGGAGCTGTTTTTT. It is translated as CSASHTGELFF.